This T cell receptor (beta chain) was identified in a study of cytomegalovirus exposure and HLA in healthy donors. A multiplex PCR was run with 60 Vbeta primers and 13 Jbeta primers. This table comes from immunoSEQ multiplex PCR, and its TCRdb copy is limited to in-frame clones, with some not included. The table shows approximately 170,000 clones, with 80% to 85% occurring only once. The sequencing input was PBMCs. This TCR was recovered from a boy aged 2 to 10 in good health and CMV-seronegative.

CDR3 loop: CASRQQGTGELFF. CDR3 bases: TGCGCCAGCAGACAACAGGGTACCGGGGAGCTGTTTTTT. V usage is TRBV5-1 and J usage is TRBJ2-2, with D perhaps TRBD1 (6 bases). The germline CDR1 and CDR2 sequences are SGHRS and YFSETQ. The ends were cut back, 5 bases at V and 5 bases at J, with 10 bases in the middle. The CDR3 loop spans 13 amino acids.